What follows is one T cell receptor beta chain and its context. Its matching antigen is unknown. The record originates from a study of PD-1 blockade in classical Hodgkin lymphoma. Study-wide results and limits: Factors driving the repertoire differences, possibly disease activity or prior therapy, remain undefined. The study found complete responders had baseline diversity similar to newly diagnosed patients.

After autologous stem cell transplantation all patients relapsed, and prior brentuximab vedotin exposure differed between cohorts. Researchers pulled CD8+ T cells out of thawed PBMCs using magnetic negative selection. Progressive disease, partial response or complete response was each patient's best response. Method: immunoSEQ multiplex PCR; TCRdb's copy keeps in-frame clones and lacks some. The repertoire holds 12,000 or so clones, 84% seen once, with 30% to 40% in the top ten. This CDR3 is built from 18 residues. Germline-derived CDR1 and CDR2 are LNHDA and SQIVND (reference sequence). The J segment lost 9 bases and the V segment lost 0 bases, leaving 9 bases of the junction unmatched.

This rearrangement joins TRBV19 to TRBJ2-1; TRBD2 agrees at 15 bases. This material consisted of CD8+ T cells from blood, taken at baseline. This TCR was recovered from a human donor with classical Hodgkin lymphoma. CDR3 coding DNA: TGTGCCAGTAGTATAGAGCCGGGACTAGCGGGAGGTACTGGTGAGCAGTTCTTC. Translation: CASSIEPGLAGGTGEQFF.